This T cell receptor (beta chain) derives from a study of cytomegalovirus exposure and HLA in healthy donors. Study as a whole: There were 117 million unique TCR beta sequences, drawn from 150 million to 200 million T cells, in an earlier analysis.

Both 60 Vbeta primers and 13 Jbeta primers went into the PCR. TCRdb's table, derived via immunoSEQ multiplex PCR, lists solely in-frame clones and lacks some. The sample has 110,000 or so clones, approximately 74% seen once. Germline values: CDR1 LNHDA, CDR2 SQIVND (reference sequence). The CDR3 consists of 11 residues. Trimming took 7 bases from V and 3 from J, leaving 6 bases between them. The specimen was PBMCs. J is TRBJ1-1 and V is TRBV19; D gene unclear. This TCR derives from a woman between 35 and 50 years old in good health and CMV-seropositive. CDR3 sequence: CASTLYTEAFF. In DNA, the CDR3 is TGTGCCAGTACCCTATACACTGAAGCTTTCTTT.